The 19 T cell receptor beta chains below come from one sample, sequenced in a study of identical twins. TCRdb reprocessed the 5' RACE reads with MiXCR, giving one entry per CDR3 protein. The data contain 400,000 to 500,000 distinct CDR3 sequences, less than 20% of them singletons. Material for sequencing was naive T cells sorted from blood. The receptor set was obtained from a man aged 50 to 59 in good health.

V usage is TRBV20-1 and J usage is TRBJ2-7, with TRBD2 matching 13 bases. Germline CDR1 DFQATT, CDR2 SNEGSKA (reference sequence). The CDR3 spans 17 residues. Trimming took 0 bases from V and 6 from J; bases not matched to a gene: 11. CDR3 sequence reads: CSARDAGTSGMSGEQYF. The CDR3 bases are TGCAGTGCTAGAGACGCCGGGACTAGCGGGATGTCTGGCGAGCAGTACTTC.

This clonotype was observed at least ten times. The CDR3 nucleotides are TGTGCCAGCAGCTTAGTAAGCAGGGGGATGAACACTGAAGCTTTCTTT. Its translation is CASSLVSRGMNTEAFF. V and J are TRBV7-2 and TRBJ1-1; 7 bases match TRBD1. Germline trimming cut 1 base from V and 0 bases from J; bases unmatched to any gene: 5. The CDR3 covers 16 residues. Germline V gene lookup returns CDR1 SGHTA and CDR2 FQGNSA.

This chain connects TRBV5-6 to TRBJ2-4, with TRBD1 matching over 7 bases. With V trimmed by 0 bases and J by 3 bases, 6 bases remained unmatched. This CDR3 region has 16 residues. CDR1 is SGHDT and CDR2 is YYEEEE in the germline V gene. The CDR3, as DNA: TGTGCCAGCAGCTTGGGGGCCGGGACAGTCAAAAACATTCAGTACTTC. Translating it yields CASSLGAGTVKNIQYF.

The V call is TRBV27, the J call TRBJ2-1; the match to TRBD2 covers 7 bases. V dropped 1 base and J dropped 4; count of bases not matched to a gene: 7. Germline-derived CDR1 and CDR2 are MNHEY and SMNVEV (reference sequence). The CDR3 runs 16 residues. The CDR3 DNA is TGTGCCAGCAGTTTATTTGGGGGAGGGCCTTACAATGAGCAGTTCTTC. Translation: CASSLFGGGPYNEQFF.

At least ten counts were recorded for this clonotype. V and J are TRBV7-2 and TRBJ2-7; the D is unclear. The germline V gene encodes CDR1 SGHTA and CDR2 FQGNSA. V was cut by 0 bases and J by 2 bases, with 14 bases left in between. CDR3 length equals 16 residues. CDR3 sequence: CASSLAGYADAYEQYF. In DNA, the CDR3 is TGTGCCAGCAGCTTAGCCGGGTATGCAGACGCCTACGAGCAGTACTTC.

This clonotype has only a few counts. This chain joins TRBV9 and TRBJ2-5; 9 bases agree with TRBD2. The CDR3 runs 14 residues. V shed 0 bases, J shed 3 bases, and the junction held 0 bases outside the gene matches. Germline loops: CDR1 SGDLS, CDR2 YYNGEE. CDR3 sequence reads: CASSVVAGEETQYF. In DNA, the CDR3 is TGTGCCAGCAGCGTAGTAGCGGGGGAAGAGACCCAGTACTTC.

This clonotype has a handful of counts. V is TRBV4-1 and J is TRBJ2-7; D is unresolved. The germline CDR1 and CDR2 sequences are MGHRA and YSYEKL. The CDR3 runs 12 residues. The V end was cut by 2 bases, the J end by 6 bases, with 8 bases between. The CDR3, as DNA: TGCGCCAGCAGCCAACTTGGATCCGAGCAGTACTTC. It codes for CASSQLGSEQYF.

This clonotype has more than one count but fewer than ten. This chain uses TRBV20-1 with TRBJ2-2; D uncertain. CDR1 DFQATT and CDR2 SNEGSKA come from the germline V gene (reference sequence). With 2 bases removed from V and 2 bases from J, the gap between germline ends came to 6 bases. The CDR3 extends over 13 amino acids. The CDR3 here is CSARQINTGELFF. CDR3 bases: TGCAGTGCTAGACAGATAAACACCGGGGAGCTGTTTTTT.

This chain connects TRBV5-5 to TRBJ2-3, with D unresolved. The CDR3 extends over 15 amino acids. Germline CDR1 SGHKS, CDR2 YYEKEE (reference sequence). Trimming removed 0 bases from V and 2 bases from J, with 10 bases in between. The CDR3 DNA reads as TGTGCCAGCAGCTTGGGGCCCCAAGACACAGATACGCAGTATTTT. This gives the protein CASSLGPQDTDTQYF.

This clonotype was seen many times. The chain combines TRBV11-2 with TRBJ2-1; D gene uncertain. The germline V gene encodes CDR1 SGHAT and CDR2 FQNNGV. The germline V and J ends were trimmed by 5 bases and 0 bases, with 8 bases remaining between them. The CDR3 consists of 14 residues. CDR3 in DNA: TGTGCCAGCAGCCCGGGTAGCTCCTACAATGAGCAGTTCTTC. Protein: CASSPGSSYNEQFF.

Many counts were recorded for this clonotype. The genes are TRBV7-2 and TRBJ2-1; no clear D. V was clipped by 5 bases and J by 4 bases, with 9 bases between them. CDR3 length equals 13 residues. The germline CDR1 and CDR2 sequences are SGHTA and FQGNSA. As DNA, the CDR3 is TGTGCCAGCAGCCCGACCAGATACAATGAGCAGTTCTTC. Translation: CASSPTRYNEQFF.

This clonotype has a count of ten or more. The chain links TRBV6-2 or TRBV6-3 to TRBJ2-1; D gene ambiguous. The germline V and J ends were trimmed by 1 base and 0 bases, with 4 bases remaining between them. This CDR3 has 14 amino acids. Germline CDR1 is MNHEY and CDR2 is SVGEGT. CDR3 coding DNA: TGTGCCAGCAGTTACTATAGCTCCTACAATGAGCAGTTCTTC. It encodes CASSYYSSYNEQFF.

This clonotype showed up just a few times. The J gene is TRBJ2-7, the V gene TRBV15; TRBD2 matches at 8 bases. J gave up 2 bases and V 0 bases, and 3 bases lay outside the gene matches. This CDR3 is built from 15 residues. Germline V CDR1 and CDR2: LNHNV, YYDKDF (reference sequence). CDR3 amino acids: CATSRDPGGAYEQYF. CDR3 coding DNA: TGTGCCACCAGCAGAGATCCGGGAGGGGCCTACGAGCAGTACTTC.

The V gene is TRBV7-2, the J gene TRBJ1-3; unclear D gene. The CDR3 extends over 15 amino acids. Germline CDR1 is SGHTA and CDR2 is FQGNSA. The V gene lost 5 bases and the J gene lost 0 bases, with 11 bases spanning the gap. CDR3 nucleotides: TGTGCCAGCAGCACGGACTTAAACTCTGGAAACACCATATATTTT. Its translation is CASSTDLNSGNTIYF. Together with reference TRBV7-2 and TRBJ1-3, the CDR3 gives the full variable domain: GAGVSQSPSNKVTEKGKDVELRCDPISGHTALYWYRQSLGQGLEFLIYFQGNSAPDKSGLPSDRFSAERTGGSVSTLTIQRTQQEDSAVYLCASSTDLNSGNTIYFGEGSWLTVV.

This clonotype was detected only a few times. The chain joins TRBV27 to TRBJ2-2, with 10 bases aligning to TRBD1. V shed 3 bases and J 5 bases; nucleotides not matched to a gene: 6. Germline CDR1 and CDR2: MNHEY and SMNVEV (reference sequence). The CDR3 spans 16 residues. The CDR3 DNA follows: TGTGCCAGCAGTTTGATTGTGGGACAGGGGACCGGGGAGCTGTTTTTT. This sequence encodes CASSLIVGQGTGELFF.

In this sample, this clonotype turned up many times. V gene TRBV25-1 combines with J gene TRBJ1-1; D ambiguous. V lost 2 bases to trimming and J lost 8 bases, with 6 bases between them. Per germline, CDR1 MGHDK and CDR2 SYGVNS. This CDR3 has 11 amino acids. The CDR3, as DNA: TGTGCCAGCAGTGAAGGGCAGGAAGCTTTCTTT. Translation gives CASSEGQEAFF.

V is TRBV7-2 and J is TRBJ2-5; D gene ambiguous. Germline V CDR1 and CDR2: SGHTA, FQGNSA. CDR3 length: 14 amino acids. Trimming took off 6 bases at V and 5 bases at J, with 16 bases between the two ends. CDR3 loop: CASSPVRDVETQYF. DNA for the CDR3: TGTGCCAGCAGTCCCGTCCGCGACGTTGAGACCCAGTACTTC.

This clonotype turned up a few times. V gene TRBV4-3 combines with J gene TRBJ2-2; no firm D call. The V gene lost 1 base and the J gene lost 4 bases, with 4 bases spanning the gap. The CDR3 loop spans 13 amino acids. The germline CDR1 and CDR2 sequences are LGHNA and YSLEER. The DNA for the CDR3 is TGCGCCAGCAGCCAAGCTTTCACCGGGGAGCTGTTTTTT. Its protein product is CASSQAFTGELFF.

This clonotype was seen a few times. The chain links TRBV20-1 to TRBJ1-6, with D hard to call. Trimming shortened V by 0 bases and J by 0 bases, and 12 bases separated the two germline ends. Germline CDR1 DFQATT, CDR2 SNEGSKA (reference sequence). The CDR3 contains 17 residues. CDR3 nucleotide sequence: TGCAGTGCTAGAGATCGGGTCATTAGCTCCTATAATTCACCCCTCCACTTT. It is translated as CSARDRVISSYNSPLHF.